These 21 T cell receptor beta chains came from one sample sequenced in a study of T cell responses to AZD1222 COVID-19 vaccine. Method: immunoSEQ multiplex PCR; TCRdb's copy keeps in-frame clones and lacks some. The repertoire holds about 96,000 clones, with roughly 90% as singletons. Sample: peripheral blood, taken on day 0 of AZD1222 vaccination. Receptors originate from an adult in good health.

This sequence joins TRBV21-1 and TRBJ2-1; TRBD2 was called by the table and not checked on the DNA. TRBV21-1 is listed as a pseudogene. The CDR3 is 18 residues long. The CDR3 sequence: CASSIHSSGRSPYNEQFF. CDR3 DNA: TGTGCCAGCAGCATACATTCTAGCGGGAGAAGCCCCTACAATGAGCAGTTCTTC.

The rearrangement links TRBV6-5 to TRBJ1-5, with no clear D. Germline CDR1 MNHEY, CDR2 SVGAGI. Trimming pared 8 bases from V and 4 bases from J, leaving 18 bases between. This CDR3 contains 15 residues. CDR3 sequence reads: CASRLGSLVNQPQHF. The CDR3 coding sequence is TGTGCCAGCCGGTTGGGGAGCTTAGTGAATCAGCCCCAGCATTTT.

This chain uses TRBV7-2 with TRBJ1-1; D call uncertain. V lost 2 bases and J lost 6, with 7 bases in between. CDR3 size: 12 residues. CDR1 and CDR2 from the germline V gene are SGHTA and FQGNSA. DNA of the CDR3: TGTGCCAGCAGCTTATACGGGTCTGAAGCTTTCTTT. Translating it yields CASSLYGSEAFF.

V usage is TRBV6-5 and J usage is TRBJ2-1; a possible D gene is TRBD1 (6 bases). The V and J ends lost 2 bases and 4 bases respectively, with 12 bases between them. CDR1 and CDR2 from the germline V gene are MNHEY and SVGAGI. The CDR3 is 15 residues long. CDR3 protein: CASSYRTDLYNEQFF. For the CDR3, the DNA is TGTGCCAGCAGTTACCGGACAGACCTATACAATGAGCAGTTCTTC.

The J gene is TRBJ2-2, the V gene TRBV5-8, with a possible D match to TRBD1 (6 bases). CDR3 size: 15 residues. The ends were cut back, 4 bases at V and 2 bases at J, with 12 bases in the middle. CDR1 is SGHTS and CDR2 is YDEGEE in the germline V gene. Here the CDR3 DNA reads TGTGCCAGCAGCAGCGGACAGCTCAACACCGGGGAGCTGTTTTTT. It translates to CASSSGQLNTGELFF.

The chain joins TRBV7-2 to TRBJ2-2, with unresolved D. Trimming cost V 1 base and J 7 bases, with 7 bases left between them. This CDR3 contains 13 residues. CDR1 is SGHTA and CDR2 is FQGNSA in the germline V gene. CDR3 DNA sequence: TGTGCCAGCAGCTTAGTTCTGGGCGGGGAGCTGTTTTTT. Protein sequence: CASSLVLGGELFF.

J is TRBJ2-2 and V is TRBV7-3, with 9 positions matching TRBD1. Losses at the gene ends were 0 bases for V and 6 bases for J; bases not matched to a gene: 8. CDR1 is SGHTA, CDR2 FQGTGA, per germline. CDR3 length: 17 amino acids. The CDR3 here is CASSLTRTGEKAGELFF. DNA of the CDR3: TGTGCCAGCAGCTTAACTAGGACAGGGGAGAAGGCCGGGGAGCTGTTTTTT.

V is TRBV27 and J is TRBJ2-7; 9 bases align to TRBD2. V was clipped by 6 bases and J by 4 bases; unmatched bases: 16. This CDR3 comprises 17 residues. CDR1 is MNHEY, CDR2 SMNVEV, per germline (reference sequence). CDR3 DNA: TGTGCCAGCAGGGGGGTGGCGGCGCGGGAGGGCAGATACGAGCAGTACTTC. This translates into CASRGVAAREGRYEQYF.

The V call is TRBV2, the J call TRBJ1-6; unclear D gene. CDR1 and CDR2 from the germline V gene are SNHLY and FYNNEI. V was clipped by 6 bases and J by 8 bases, with 17 bases between them. The CDR3 runs to 15 residues. CDR3 in DNA: TGTGCCAGCAGCTTGGCCGGCGGCCTATATTCACCCCTCCACTTT. It encodes CASSLAGGLYSPLHF.

The chain recombines TRBV2 with TRBJ1-1; TRBD1 aligns across 10 bases. This CDR3 comprises 15 residues. Germline V lookup: CDR1 SNHLY, CDR2 FYNNEI. Trimming took 2 bases from V and 4 from J; bases not matched to a gene: 4. The CDR3 loop is CASSETTGGITEAFF. The CDR3 bases are TGTGCCAGCAGTGAAACGACAGGGGGCATCACTGAAGCTTTCTTT.

The V and J genes are TRBV25-1 and TRBJ2-3; 8 nucleotides agree with TRBD1. J lost 10 bases, V lost 8 bases, and 17 bases had no gene match. This CDR3 contains 15 residues. Per germline, CDR1 MGHDK and CDR2 SYGVNS. The chain's CDR3 is CASPPGQGAYPAQYF. In nucleotides, the CDR3 is TGTGCCAGCCCCCCGGGCCAGGGGGCTTATCCCGCGCAGTATTTT.

This clone was seen a single time. The CDR3 coding sequence is TGTGCCAGCAGCTTTGGTCGAAGGTTCGGTGCCGGGGAGCTGTTTTTT. It encodes CASSFGRRFGAGELFF. V is TRBV7-8 and J is TRBJ2-2, with unresolved D. Trimming pared 3 bases from V and 6 bases from J, leaving 17 bases between. CDR1 and CDR2 from the germline V gene are SGHVS and FQNEAQ. CDR3 length: 16 amino acids.

This clone has only one observation. The chain links TRBV29-1 to TRBJ2-1, with 7 positions matching TRBD2. The length of the CDR3 is 15 residues. The germline V gene encodes CDR1 SQVTM and CDR2 ANQGSEA. J gave up 1 base and V 2 bases, and 5 bases lay outside the gene matches. CDR3 protein: CSVESLAGSYNEQFF. The CDR3 DNA reads as TGCAGCGTTGAATCCTTAGCGGGTTCCTACAATGAGCAGTTCTTC.

V gene TRBV28 combines with J gene TRBJ2-7; maybe TRBD1 (5 bases). Trimming removed 7 bases at V and 1 base at J, with 11 bases between. CDR1 is MDHEN and CDR2 is SYDVKM in the germline V gene. The CDR3 is 13 residues long. CDR3: CASIPTESYEQYF. As DNA, the CDR3 is TGTGCCAGCATCCCGACAGAATCCTACGAGCAGTACTTC.

In its sample, this clone was seen once. The chain links TRBV6-6 to TRBJ1-5; no reliable D call. V lost 1 base and J 0 bases, leaving 4 bases between the germline ends. The CDR3 length is 14 residues. CDR1 is MNHNY and CDR2 is SVGAGI in the germline V gene (reference sequence). CDR3 coding DNA: TGTGCCAGCAGTTACTTGGGTAGCAATCAGCCCCAGCATTTT. Amino acid sequence: CASSYLGSNQPQHF.

This sequence joins TRBV9 and TRBJ2-5, with TRBD2 as a possible D gene (6 bases). The ends were cut back, 0 bases at V and 4 bases at J, with 13 bases in the middle. The CDR3 has 15 amino acids. The germline CDR1 and CDR2 sequences are SGDLS and YYNGEE. This CDR3 is CASSVEAGRAETQYF. DNA for the CDR3: TGTGCCAGCAGCGTAGAGGCGGGAAGGGCAGAGACCCAGTACTTC.

The chain links TRBV27 to TRBJ1-6, with no clear D. CDR3 length: 15 amino acids. The V and J ends lost 5 bases and 7 bases respectively, with 15 bases between them. Germline CDR1 and CDR2: MNHEY and SMNVEV (reference sequence). The CDR3, as DNA: TGTGCCAGCAGTCCTAGGACGGTGGAGAATTCACCCCTCCACTTT. It translates to CASSPRTVENSPLHF.

The chain employs TRBV11-2 and TRBJ2-7; 13 positions match TRBD2. The V segment lost 1 base and the J segment 6 bases; nucleotides outside the gene matches: 6. Germline lookup yields CDR1 SGHAT and CDR2 FQNNGV. The CDR3 runs 16 residues. The DNA for the CDR3 is TGTGCCAGCAGCTTAGCCGGACTAGCGGGAGTGACCGAGCAGTACTTC. It yields the protein CASSLAGLAGVTEQYF.

J is TRBJ1-2 and V is TRBV14; D may be TRBD1 (5 bases). Germline values: CDR1 SGHDN, CDR2 FVKESK. Trimming shortened V by 1 base and J by 4 bases, and 13 bases separated the two germline ends. The CDR3 runs to 15 residues. The CDR3 is CASSQGGLLLYGYTF. CDR3 DNA: TGTGCCAGCAGCCAAGGGGGACTACTTCTCTATGGCTACACCTTC.

The V and J genes are TRBV5-4 and TRBJ1-1; 7 bases agree with TRBD1. Germline CDR1 is SGHNT and CDR2 is YYREEE (reference sequence). The length of the CDR3 is 15 residues. V was pared by 4 bases and J by 4 bases, with 10 bases of the junction left unmatched. CDR3 amino acids: CASSNQQGRGTEAFF. CDR3 nucleotide sequence: TGTGCCAGCAGCAACCAACAGGGGCGGGGCACTGAAGCTTTCTTT.

The CDR3 bases are TGTGCCAGCAGCCCGAGCGGGCAAGAGACCCAGTACTTC. Translation gives CASSPSGQETQYF. V is TRBV9 and J is TRBJ2-5; D possibly corresponds to TRBD2 (6 bases). From germline, CDR1 is SGDLS and CDR2 YYNGEE. The CDR3 loop spans 13 amino acids. Trimming stripped 4 bases from V and 2 bases from J, with 9 bases between.